These 24 T cell receptor beta chains share one sample of origin, sequenced in a study of T cell responses to AZD1222 COVID-19 vaccine (dated by TCRdb to the early 2020s). Library preparation used the immunoSEQ multiplex PCR assay. This immuneACCESS table, as held by TCRdb, lists in-frame sequences with V and J called but not all clones. Of the missing ones, under half trace to an unresolved V gene in checked studies; the others have no known cause. The sample profile shows some 150,000 clones; about nine tenths of them were found once. Around 16% of the sample is held by the ten biggest clonotypes. Read against the paper, the sample's time point label means: baseline before first vaccination. The sample consisted of peripheral blood, taken on day 0 of AZD1222 vaccination. The receptors derive from an adult in good health.

The chain couples TRBV6-5 to TRBJ2-5; maybe TRBD2 (6 bases). Trimming left V 4 bases short and J 1 base short, with 10 bases between. CDR3 length: 14 residues. Germline V gene data show CDR1 as MNHEY and CDR2 as SVGAGI. CDR3 region: CASSSSGVQETQYF. The CDR3 region has the DNA TGTGCCAGCAGTTCGTCGGGAGTCCAAGAGACCCAGTACTTC.

The chain is built from TRBV29-1 and TRBJ2-1; D is perhaps TRBD2 (6 bases). Trimming left V 4 bases short and J 6 bases short, with 10 bases between. This CDR3 spans 12 amino acids. Germline V lookup: CDR1 SQVTM, CDR2 ANQGSEA. The CDR3 nucleotides read TGCAGCGTTGTTTGGGACTCCAATGAGCAGTTCTTC. It encodes CSVVWDSNEQFF.

The J gene is TRBJ2-1, the V gene TRBV3-1 (or the pseudogene TRBV3-2); 7 positions agree with TRBD2. Germline lookup yields CDR1 LGHDT and CDR2 YNNKEL (reference sequence). V shed 4 bases, J shed 0 bases, and the junction held 3 bases outside the gene matches. The CDR3 covers 15 residues. The CDR3 loop reads CASSPSGASYNEQFF. DNA of the CDR3: TGTGCCAGCAGCCCGAGCGGGGCCTCCTACAATGAGCAGTTCTTC.

The rearrangement joins TRBV7-2 to TRBJ2-3; D not certain. The CDR3 loop spans 15 amino acids. The V end was cut by 7 bases, the J end by 0 bases, with 14 bases between. CDR1 and CDR2 (germline): SGHTA, FQGNSA. Here the CDR3 DNA reads TGTGCCAGCATGGCTACTGGCTTAAGCACAGATACGCAGTATTTT. This codes for CASMATGLSTDTQYF.

This clone appeared once. The chain uses TRBV28 and TRBJ2-5, with TRBD1 as a possible D gene (6 bases). CDR1 MDHEN and CDR2 SYDVKM come from the germline V gene. The CDR3 runs to 14 residues. V lost 3 bases and J 4 bases, leaving 12 bases between the germline ends. The CDR3 DNA sequence: TGTGCCAGCAGTTTCCCCCAGGGGAGAGAGACCCAGTACTTC. Encoded protein: CASSFPQGRETQYF.

This clone was counted only a few times. This chain connects TRBV6-5 to TRBJ1-5; 8 positions agree with TRBD1. The CDR3 has 15 amino acids. V lost 6 bases, J lost 4 bases, and 8 bases stayed unmatched. Germline lookup yields CDR1 MNHEY and CDR2 SVGAGI. The CDR3 here is CASSIRRTGNQPQHF. For the CDR3, the DNA is TGTGCCAGCAGCATCCGAAGGACAGGGAATCAGCCCCAGCATTTT.

The chain uses TRBV5-6 and TRBJ2-7; 8 bases match TRBD2. This CDR3 is 15 amino acids long. CDR1 is SGHDT, CDR2 YYEEEE, per germline. V dropped 1 base and J dropped 5; count of bases not matched to a gene: 8. The CDR3 DNA is TGTGCCAGCAGCTTGTTGGCCGGGGGGGCCCACGAGCAGTACTTC. Translation gives CASSLLAGGAHEQYF.

The rearrangement joins TRBV12-3 or TRBV12-4 to TRBJ1-1, with D perhaps matching TRBD1 (6 bases). Trimming pared 6 bases from V and 2 bases from J, leaving 10 bases between. This CDR3 has 13 residues. The CDR3 sequence is CASSRDTNTEAFF. CDR3 DNA: TGTGCCAGCAGCAGGGACACCAACACTGAAGCTTTCTTT.

The chain employs TRBV20-1 and TRBJ1-5, with a possible D match to TRBD1 (5 bases). The CDR3 totals 14 residues. V gave up 3 bases and J gave up 3 bases, with 12 bases separating them. CDR1 is DFQATT and CDR2 is SNEGSKA in the germline V gene (reference sequence). The CDR3 bases are TGCAGTGCTAGTAACGGGGACCTCAATCAGCCCCAGCATTTT. Its translation is CSASNGDLNQPQHF.

The DNA of the CDR3 is TGTGCCAGCAGCCCTTCCGGACTAGCCGTTGAGCAGTTCTTC. This sequence encodes CASSPSGLAVEQFF. The V call is TRBV7-3, the J call TRBJ2-1; 8 bases align to TRBD2. This CDR3 contains 14 residues. J was trimmed by 9 bases and V by 5 bases; bases with no gene match: 9. The germline CDR1 and CDR2 sequences are SGHTA and FQGTGA.

The chain joins TRBV2 to TRBJ1-5, with D unresolved. The germline V and J ends were trimmed by 1 base and 7 bases, with 11 bases remaining between them. The germline V gene has CDR1 SNHLY and CDR2 FYNNEI. The CDR3 has 14 amino acids. The CDR3 region is CASSEVHPIQPQHF. The CDR3 nucleotides are TGTGCCAGCAGTGAAGTACATCCGATCCAGCCCCAGCATTTT.

The genes are TRBV6-5 and TRBJ1-3; 7 bases match TRBD1. V shed 7 bases and J 2 bases; nucleotides not matched to a gene: 2. The CDR3 is 13 amino acids. The germline CDR1 and CDR2 sequences are MNHEY and SVGAGI. The DNA for the CDR3 is TGTGCCAGCAACAGGGGTCCTGGAAACACCATATATTTT. Protein sequence: CASNRGPGNTIYF.

V gene TRBV24-1 combines with J gene TRBJ1-5, with D unresolved. This CDR3 has 14 amino acids. V lost 2 bases and J lost 5, with 9 bases in between. Germline loops: CDR1 KGHDR, CDR2 SFDVKD. The CDR3 loop reads CATSDSGSYQPQHF. CDR3 sequence (DNA): TGTGCCACCAGTGATTCGGGCAGTTATCAGCCCCAGCATTTT.

The rearrangement links TRBV27 to TRBJ2-7; 8 nucleotides match TRBD1. The V gene end was trimmed by 6 bases and the J gene end by 3 bases; junction bases not matched to a gene: 7. This CDR3 is 14 amino acids long. Germline CDR1 MNHEY, CDR2 SMNVEV (reference sequence). This chain's CDR3 is CASRDQGAGYEQYF. The CDR3 DNA follows: TGTGCCAGCAGGGATCAGGGGGCTGGCTACGAGCAGTACTTC.

V and J are TRBV9 and TRBJ1-2, with 7 positions matching TRBD1. Germline-derived CDR1 and CDR2 are SGDLS and YYNGEE. The CDR3 runs to 15 residues. The trim removed 2 bases at V and 0 bases at J, leaving 4 bases unmatched. In nucleotides, the CDR3 is TGTGCCAGCAGCGTTTTGGACAGGACTAACTATGGCTACACCTTC. It encodes CASSVLDRTNYGYTF.

This CDR3 reads CASSIGRGYGYTF. DNA of the CDR3: TGTGCCAGCAGCATTGGGAGGGGCTATGGCTACACCTTC. This rearrangement joins TRBV7-2 to TRBJ1-2; D might be TRBD1 (5 bases). Trimming took off 5 bases at V and 4 bases at J, with 11 bases between the two ends. The germline gives CDR1 SGHTA, CDR2 FQGNSA. The CDR3 is 13 residues long. Together with reference TRBV7-2 and TRBJ1-2, the CDR3 gives the full variable domain: GAGVSQSPSNKVTEKGKDVELRCDPISGHTALYWYRQSLGQGLEFLIYFQGNSAPDKSGLPSDRFSAERTGGSVSTLTIQRTQQEDSAVYLCASSIGRGYGYTFGSGTRLTVV.

V and J are TRBV11-2 and TRBJ1-2, with 7 bases identical to TRBD1. The germline gives CDR1 SGHAT, CDR2 FQNNGV. V was clipped by 4 bases and J by 0 bases; unmatched bases: 5. The CDR3 extends over 15 amino acids. The CDR3 nucleotides read TGTGCCAGCAGCTCCCGACAGGGCTCTAACTATGGCTACACCTTC. Residues: CASSSRQGSNYGYTF.

This clone was observed a few times. The rearrangement links TRBV9 to TRBJ2-1; the match to TRBD2 covers 8 bases. The CDR3 is made up of 16 amino acids. The germline CDR1 and CDR2 sequences are SGDLS and YYNGEE. J lost 0 bases, V lost 2 bases, and 4 bases had no gene match. CDR3 loop: CASSVQRGSSYNEQFF. CDR3 coding DNA: TGTGCCAGCAGCGTCCAGCGGGGGAGCTCCTACAATGAGCAGTTCTTC. Supplemented by reference TRBV9 and TRBJ2-1, the full variable domain reads DSGVTQTPKHLITATGQRVTLRCSPRSGDLSVYWYQQSLDQGLQFLIQYYNGEERAKGNILERFSAQQFPDLHSELNLSSLELGDSALYFCASSVQRGSSYNEQFFGPGTRLTVL.

A single count supports this clone. This rearrangement joins TRBV5-6 to TRBJ1-1; D is unclear. V was clipped by 4 bases and J by 3 bases, with 10 bases between them. The CDR3 spans 13 residues. Germline CDR1 and CDR2: SGHDT and YYEEEE. CDR3 protein: CASSVKRDTEAFF. The CDR3 coding sequence is TGTGCCAGCAGCGTTAAAAGGGACACTGAAGCTTTCTTT.

This chain joins TRBV5-1 and TRBJ1-6; weak D call: TRBD1 (6 bases). Germline loops: CDR1 SGHRS, CDR2 YFSETQ. V was cut by 0 bases and J by 9 bases, with 16 bases left in between. There are 16 residues in the CDR3. CDR3 region: CASSLAGGKGSSPLHF. For the CDR3, the DNA is TGCGCCAGCAGCTTGGCCGGGGGCAAAGGTTCTTCACCCCTCCACTTT.

This clone was recorded once. J is TRBJ2-5 and V is TRBV29-1, with 11 bases lining up with TRBD1. The V gene end was trimmed by 6 bases and the J gene end by 4 bases; junction bases not matched to a gene: 10. CDR1 SQVTM and CDR2 ANQGSEA come from the germline V gene. The CDR3 totals 15 residues. The CDR3 DNA reads TGCAGCGTGCCTACGGGACAGGGGGTGATAGAGACCCAGTACTTC. Translation gives CSVPTGQGVIETQYF.

The V gene is TRBV29-1, the J gene TRBJ1-2; D gene unclear. CDR3 length: 12 amino acids. The V end lost 0 bases, the J end lost 2 bases, and 4 bases lay between the germline ends. Germline assignment: CDR1 SQVTM and CDR2 ANQGSEA. The CDR3 DNA reads as TGCAGCGTTGAAGAACGGAACTATGGCTACACCTTC. Its translation is CSVEERNYGYTF.

The chain couples TRBV27 to TRBJ2-6; possibly TRBD1 for D (5 bases). CDR3 size: 15 residues. Trimming removed 7 bases at V and 1 base at J, with 11 bases between. Germline loops: CDR1 MNHEY, CDR2 SMNVEV (reference sequence). The CDR3 nucleotides read TGTGCCAGCAATACTCAGGGTTCTGGGGCCAACGTCCTGACTTTC. Translating gives CASNTQGSGANVLTF.

The rearrangement links TRBV7-2 to TRBJ2-4; perhaps D is TRBD1 or TRBD2 (5 bases each). The CDR3 contains 17 residues. V was cut by 1 base and J by 4 bases, with 17 bases left in between. Germline V gene sequence: CDR1 SGHTA, CDR2 FQGNSA. The CDR3 loop is CASSLVGGVKPKNIQYF. CDR3 sequence (DNA): TGTGCCAGCAGCTTAGTTGGGGGTGTCAAGCCAAAAAACATTCAGTACTTC.